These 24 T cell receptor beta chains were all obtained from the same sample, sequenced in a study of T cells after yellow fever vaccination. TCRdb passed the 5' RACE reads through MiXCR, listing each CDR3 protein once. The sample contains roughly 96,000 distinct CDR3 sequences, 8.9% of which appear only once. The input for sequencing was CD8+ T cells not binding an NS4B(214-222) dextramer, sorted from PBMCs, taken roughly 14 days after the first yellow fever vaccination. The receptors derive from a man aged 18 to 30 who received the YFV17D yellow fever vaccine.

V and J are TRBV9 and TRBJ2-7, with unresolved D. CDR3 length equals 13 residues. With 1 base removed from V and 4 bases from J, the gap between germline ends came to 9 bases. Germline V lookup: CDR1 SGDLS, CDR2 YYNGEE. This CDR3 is CASSVSLGYEQYF. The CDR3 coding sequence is TGTGCCAGCAGCGTATCCCTGGGGTACGAGCAGTACTTC.

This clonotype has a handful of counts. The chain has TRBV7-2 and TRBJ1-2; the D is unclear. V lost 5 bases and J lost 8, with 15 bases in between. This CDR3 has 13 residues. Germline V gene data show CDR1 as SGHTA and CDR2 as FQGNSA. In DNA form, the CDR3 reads TGTGCCAGCAGCCTCGAGCTGGCCGCCGGCTACACCTTC. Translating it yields CASSLELAAGYTF.

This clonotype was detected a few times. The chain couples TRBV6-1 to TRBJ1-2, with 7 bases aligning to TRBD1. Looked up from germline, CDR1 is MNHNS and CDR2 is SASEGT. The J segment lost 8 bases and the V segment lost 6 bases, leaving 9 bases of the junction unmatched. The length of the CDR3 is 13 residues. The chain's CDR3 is CASRTTGRQGYTF. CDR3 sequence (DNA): TGTGCCAGCAGAACGACAGGGAGACAGGGCTACACCTTC.

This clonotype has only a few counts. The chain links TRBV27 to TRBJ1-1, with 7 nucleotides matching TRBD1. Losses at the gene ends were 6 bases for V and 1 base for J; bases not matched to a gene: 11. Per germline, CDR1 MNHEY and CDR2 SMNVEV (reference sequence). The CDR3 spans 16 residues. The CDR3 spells CASSPARRDRNTEAFF. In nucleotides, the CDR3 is TGTGCCAGCAGCCCCGCCCGCCGGGACAGGAACACTGAAGCTTTCTTT.

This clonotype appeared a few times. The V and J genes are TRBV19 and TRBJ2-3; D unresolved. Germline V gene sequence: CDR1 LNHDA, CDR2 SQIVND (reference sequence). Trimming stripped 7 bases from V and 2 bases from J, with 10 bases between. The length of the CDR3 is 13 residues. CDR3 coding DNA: TGTGCCAGTAAGAGATCATACACAGATACGCAGTATTTT. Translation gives CASKRSYTDTQYF.

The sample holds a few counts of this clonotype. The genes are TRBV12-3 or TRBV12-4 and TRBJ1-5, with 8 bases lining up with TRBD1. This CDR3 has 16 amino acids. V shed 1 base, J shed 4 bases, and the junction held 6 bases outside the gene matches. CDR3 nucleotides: TGTGCCAGCAGTTTAGGCTACGGACAGGGAAATCAGCCCCAGCATTTT. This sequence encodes CASSLGYGQGNQPQHF.

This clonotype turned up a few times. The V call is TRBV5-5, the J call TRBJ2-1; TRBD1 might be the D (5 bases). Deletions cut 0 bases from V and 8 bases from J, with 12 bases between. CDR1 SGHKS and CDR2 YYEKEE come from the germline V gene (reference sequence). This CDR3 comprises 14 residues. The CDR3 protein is CASSLVQGKDEQFF. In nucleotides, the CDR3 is TGTGCCAGCAGCTTGGTGCAGGGAAAGGATGAGCAGTTCTTC.

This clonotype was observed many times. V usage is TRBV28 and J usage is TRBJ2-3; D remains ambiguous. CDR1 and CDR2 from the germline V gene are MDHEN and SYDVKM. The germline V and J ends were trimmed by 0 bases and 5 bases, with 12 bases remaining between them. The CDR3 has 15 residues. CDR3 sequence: CASSLWSVREDTQYF. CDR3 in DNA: TGTGCCAGCAGTTTATGGTCAGTTCGTGAAGATACGCAGTATTTT. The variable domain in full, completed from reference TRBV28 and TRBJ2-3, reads DVKVTQSSRYLVKRTGEKVFLECVQDMDHENMFWYRQDPGLGLRLIYFSYDVKMKEKGDIPEGYSVSREKKERFSLILESASTNQTSMYLCASSLWSVREDTQYFGPGTRLTVL.

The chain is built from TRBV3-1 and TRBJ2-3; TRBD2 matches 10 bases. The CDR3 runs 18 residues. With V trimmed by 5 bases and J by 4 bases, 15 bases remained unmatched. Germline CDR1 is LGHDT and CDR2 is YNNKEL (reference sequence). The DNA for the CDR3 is TGTGCCAGCAGCAATAGCGGGGGGCCGGTCACCGACGCAGATACGCAGTATTTT. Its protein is CASSNSGGPVTDADTQYF.

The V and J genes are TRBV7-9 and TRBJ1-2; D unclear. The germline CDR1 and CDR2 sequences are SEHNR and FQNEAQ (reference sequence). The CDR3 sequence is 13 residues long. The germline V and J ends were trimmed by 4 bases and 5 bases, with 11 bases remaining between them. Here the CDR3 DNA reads TGTGCCAGCAGCTCAGGAGTTCGGTATGGCTACACCTTC. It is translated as CASSSGVRYGYTF.

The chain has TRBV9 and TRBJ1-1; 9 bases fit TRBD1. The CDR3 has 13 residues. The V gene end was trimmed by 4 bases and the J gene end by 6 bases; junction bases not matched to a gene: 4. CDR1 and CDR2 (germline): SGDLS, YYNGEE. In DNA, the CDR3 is TGTGCCAGCAGCTCCCGACAGGGGGCTGAAGCTTTCTTT. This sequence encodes CASSSRQGAEAFF.

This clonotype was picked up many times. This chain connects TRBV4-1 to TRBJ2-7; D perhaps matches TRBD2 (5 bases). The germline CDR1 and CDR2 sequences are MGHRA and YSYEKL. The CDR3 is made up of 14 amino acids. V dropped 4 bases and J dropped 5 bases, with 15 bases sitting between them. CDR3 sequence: CASSLTGLFNEQYF. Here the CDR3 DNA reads TGCGCCAGCAGCCTAACGGGGTTGTTCAACGAGCAGTACTTC.

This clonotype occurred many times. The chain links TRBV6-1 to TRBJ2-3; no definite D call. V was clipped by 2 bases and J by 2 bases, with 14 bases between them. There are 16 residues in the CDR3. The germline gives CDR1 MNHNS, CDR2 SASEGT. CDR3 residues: CASSEPLDRFTDTQYF. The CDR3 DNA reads TGTGCCAGCAGTGAACCCTTGGACCGGTTCACAGATACGCAGTATTTT.

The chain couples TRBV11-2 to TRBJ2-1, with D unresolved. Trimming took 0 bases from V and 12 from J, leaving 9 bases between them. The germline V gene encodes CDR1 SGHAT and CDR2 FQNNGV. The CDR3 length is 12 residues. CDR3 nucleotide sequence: TGTGCCAGCAGCTTAGACTCCGCTGGGCAGTTCTTC. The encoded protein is CASSLDSAGQFF.

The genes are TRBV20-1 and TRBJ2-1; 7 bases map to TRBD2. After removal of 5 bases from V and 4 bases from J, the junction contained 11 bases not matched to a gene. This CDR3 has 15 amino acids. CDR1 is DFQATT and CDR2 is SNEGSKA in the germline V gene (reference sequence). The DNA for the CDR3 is TGCAGTGCTCCGAGATTGAGCGGGGTATACAATGAGCAGTTCTTC. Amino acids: CSAPRLSGVYNEQFF.

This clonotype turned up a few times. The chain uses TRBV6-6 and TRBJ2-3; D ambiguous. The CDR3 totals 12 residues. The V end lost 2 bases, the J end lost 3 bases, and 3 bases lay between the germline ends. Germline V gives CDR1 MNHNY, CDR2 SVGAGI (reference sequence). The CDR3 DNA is TGTGCCAGCAGTTACGGGACAGATACGCAGTATTTT. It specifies CASSYGTDTQYF.

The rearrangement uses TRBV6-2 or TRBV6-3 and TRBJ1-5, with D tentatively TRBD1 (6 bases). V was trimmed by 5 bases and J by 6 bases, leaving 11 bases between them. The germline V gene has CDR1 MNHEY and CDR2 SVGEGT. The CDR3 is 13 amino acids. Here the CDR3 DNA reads TGTGCCAGCAGTCAGGGGTACACTCAGCCCCAGCATTTT. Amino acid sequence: CASSQGYTQPQHF.

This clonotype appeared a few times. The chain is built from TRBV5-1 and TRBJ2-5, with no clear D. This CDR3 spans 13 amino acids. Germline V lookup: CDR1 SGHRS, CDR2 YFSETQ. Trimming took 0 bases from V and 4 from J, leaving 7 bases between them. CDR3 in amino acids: CASSLAPLETQYF. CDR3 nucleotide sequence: TGCGCCAGCAGCTTGGCCCCCCTAGAGACCCAGTACTTC.

CDR3 DNA: TGCGCCAGCAGCCAAGAGCAGGGGAGCTTATTCGAAAAACTGTTTTTT. It translates to CASSQEQGSLFEKLFF. The chain couples TRBV4-1 to TRBJ1-4; perhaps TRBD1 as D (6 bases). CDR3 size: 16 residues. With 0 bases removed from V and 8 bases from J, the gap between germline ends came to 16 bases. Germline loops: CDR1 MGHRA, CDR2 YSYEKL.

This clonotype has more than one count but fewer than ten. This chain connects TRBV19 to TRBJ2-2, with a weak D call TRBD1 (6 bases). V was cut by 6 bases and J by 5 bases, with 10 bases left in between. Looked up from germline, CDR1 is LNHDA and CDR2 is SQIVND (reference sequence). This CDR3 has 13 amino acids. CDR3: CASRSGATGELFF. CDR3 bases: TGTGCCAGTAGGTCAGGGGCGACCGGGGAGCTGTTTTTT. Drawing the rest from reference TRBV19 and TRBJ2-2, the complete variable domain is DGGITQSPKYLFRKEGQNVTLSCEQNLNHDAMYWYRQDPGQGLRLIYYSQIVNDFQKGDIAEGYSVSREKKESFPLTVTSAQKNPTAFYLCASRSGATGELFFGEGSRLTVL.

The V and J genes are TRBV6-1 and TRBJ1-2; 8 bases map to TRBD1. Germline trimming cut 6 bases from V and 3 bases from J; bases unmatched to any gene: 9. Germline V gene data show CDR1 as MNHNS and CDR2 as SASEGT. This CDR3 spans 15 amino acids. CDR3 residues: CASRTSGGADYGYTF. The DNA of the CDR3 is TGTGCCAGCAGAACCTCAGGGGGCGCGGACTATGGCTACACCTTC.

The CDR3 here is CASSPSGLGQPQHF. In DNA, the CDR3 is TGTGCCAGCAGCCCTTCGGGTCTCGGTCAGCCCCAGCATTTT. This chain joins TRBV11-2 and TRBJ1-5; no reliable D call. Germline CDR1 is SGHAT and CDR2 is FQNNGV. CDR3 size: 14 residues. With 5 bases removed from V and 6 bases from J, the gap between germline ends came to 14 bases.

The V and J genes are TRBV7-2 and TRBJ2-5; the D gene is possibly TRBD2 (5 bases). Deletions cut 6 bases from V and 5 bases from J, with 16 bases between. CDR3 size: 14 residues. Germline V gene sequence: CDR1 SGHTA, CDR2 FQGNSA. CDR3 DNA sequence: TGTGCCAGCAGTTATAGCGTCCCGGAGGAGACCCAGTACTTC. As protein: CASSYSVPEETQYF.

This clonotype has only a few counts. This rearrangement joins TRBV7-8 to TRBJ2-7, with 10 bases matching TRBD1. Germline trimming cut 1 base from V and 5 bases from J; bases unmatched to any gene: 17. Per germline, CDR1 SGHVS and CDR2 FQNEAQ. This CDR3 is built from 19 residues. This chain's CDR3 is CASSLERDRGISLWNEQYF. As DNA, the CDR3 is TGTGCCAGCAGCTTAGAGCGGGACAGGGGAATAAGTCTGTGGAACGAGCAGTACTTC.